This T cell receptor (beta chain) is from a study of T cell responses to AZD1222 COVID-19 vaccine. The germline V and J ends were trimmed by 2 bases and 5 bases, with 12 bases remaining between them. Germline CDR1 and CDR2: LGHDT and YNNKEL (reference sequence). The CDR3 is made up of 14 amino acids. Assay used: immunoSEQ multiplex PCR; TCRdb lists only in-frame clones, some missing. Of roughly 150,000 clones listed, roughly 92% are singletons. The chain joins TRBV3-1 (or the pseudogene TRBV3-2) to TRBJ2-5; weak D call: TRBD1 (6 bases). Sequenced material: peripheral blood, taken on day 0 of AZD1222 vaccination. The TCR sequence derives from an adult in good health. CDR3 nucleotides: TGTGCCAGCAGCCAACCCCGTAGGGGGGAGACCCAGTACTTC. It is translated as CASSQPRRGETQYF.